This record covers a single T cell receptor (beta chain). There is no known antigen for this receptor. No much larger clone exists at a distance of one base, and base qualities are not known. The sample belongs to a study of shared T cell receptors in the human thymus (TCRdb year 2021). Background on the whole study: The study investigated the way shared, self-reactive T-cell receptor alpha chains are produced in the human thymus.

The library was produced with the immunoSEQ multiplex PCR assay. TCRdb carries this immuneACCESS record with in-frame sequences only. Its versions omit some clonotypes, under half of them owing to an unresolved V gene in the studies checked, with the rest unexplained. Present in this sample are 450,000 to 650,000 clones, around 78% of which were seen just once. Of the sample, 0.013% is held by the ten largest clones. The CDR3 contains 17 residues, cysteine and phenylalanine counted. Only the CDR3 part of the read is kept: 51 bases, read in frame from the first base. Unmatched junction bases come to 11, with V trimmed by 3 bases and J by 2 bases. CDR1 and CDR2, looked up from the germline V gene, are KGHSH and LQKENI. The same sample was also used in a study of human thymus T cells. Per the second study: Donors were immunologically healthy infants undergoing open corrective cardiac surgery for congenital heart defects in Finland. Thymus tissue was obtained as surgical resects removed during corrective cardiac surgery. Usage of V and J gene segments appeared to be biased in both the thymic and the peripheral blood repertoires. Highly overlapping thymic TCR repertoires among unrelated individuals were reported in the related research. The study used under ten infant thymus samples plus four related peripheral blood samples to characterize TCR alpha and beta repertoires. Donor ages ranged from about 7 to 244 days, and the cohort comprised over 5 male and a couple of female infants. Thymocytes were released mechanically from tissue and stored at -70 °C as pellets of roughly 9.5-32 million cells. A QIAsymphony instrument was used to extract genomic DNA from the frozen cell pellets. TCRB and TCRAD loci were amplified from a standardized quantity of quality-controlled genomic DNA using the immunoSEQ multiplex PCR assay. The V(D)J region was spanned by amplicons of a length sufficient to cover the CDR3 and to identify V and J genes. The amplicons were sequenced on an Illumina platform via the commercial immunoSEQ service. Corrections for primer bias and sequencing errors followed previously described methods, while TCRAD and TCRB definitions were based on the IMGT database. Analysis of the repertoires was done with immunoSEQ Analyzer 3.0 and VDJTools and included basic statistics, V/J segment usage, diversity estimates, rarefaction and pairwise overlap. Diversity was estimated using the Chao1, ChaoE, Efron-Thisted, Shannon and inverse Simpson indices, and was also estimated on datasets down-sampled to the size of the smallest sample. Repertoire overlap used strict matching of CDR3 nucleotide sequence, V gene and J gene, with Jaccard-based multidimensional scaling clustering. On average, roughly 810,000 unique TCRB clonotypes were obtained from thymus samples, compared with some 84,000 from blood samples.

The chain is encoded by TRBV18 joined to TRBJ1-1, with 8 bases aligning to TRBD1. This TCR was recovered from a boy less than two years old with a congenital heart defect. Donor details come from another sample of the same person, matched by shared clones. Sequencing was done on a sample of thymocytes. The bases read TGTGCCAGCTCACCGGACAGGGTAGGGGATTTTAACACTGAAGCTTTCTTT. This is translated as CASSPDRVGDFNTEAFF.